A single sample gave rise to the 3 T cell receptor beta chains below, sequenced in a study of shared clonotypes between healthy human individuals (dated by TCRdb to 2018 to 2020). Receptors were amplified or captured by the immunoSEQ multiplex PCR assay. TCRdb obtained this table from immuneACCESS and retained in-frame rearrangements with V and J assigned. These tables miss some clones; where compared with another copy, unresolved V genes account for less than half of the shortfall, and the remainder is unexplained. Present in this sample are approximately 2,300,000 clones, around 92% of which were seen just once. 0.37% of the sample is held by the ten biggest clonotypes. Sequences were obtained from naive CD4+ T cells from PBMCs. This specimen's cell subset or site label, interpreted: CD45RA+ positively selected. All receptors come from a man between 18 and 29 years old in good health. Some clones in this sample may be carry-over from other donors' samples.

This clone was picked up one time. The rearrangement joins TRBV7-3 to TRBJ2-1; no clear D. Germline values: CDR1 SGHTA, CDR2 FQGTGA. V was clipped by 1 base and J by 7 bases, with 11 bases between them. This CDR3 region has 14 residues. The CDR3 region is CASSLSVDLNEQFF. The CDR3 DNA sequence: TGTGCCAGCAGCTTAAGTGTCGATCTGAATGAGCAGTTCTTC.

The CDR3 loop is CAIRTSGSSSETQYF. The CDR3 DNA reads TGTGCCATCAGAACTAGCGGGAGTTCCTCAGAGACCCAGTACTTC. This chain joins TRBV10-3 and TRBJ2-5; 11 nucleotides agree with TRBD2. The CDR3 runs to 15 residues. Germline V gives CDR1 ENHRY, CDR2 SYGVKD. Trimming at V came to 6 bases and at J to 4 bases, leaving 7 bases not matched to a gene.

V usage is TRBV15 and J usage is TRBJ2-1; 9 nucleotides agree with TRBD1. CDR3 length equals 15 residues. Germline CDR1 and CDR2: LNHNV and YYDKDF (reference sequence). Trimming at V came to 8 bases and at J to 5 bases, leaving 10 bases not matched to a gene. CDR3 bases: TGTGCCACCGGGCGTGGGACAGGGTACCACAATGAGCAGTTCTTC. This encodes CATGRGTGYHNEQFF.